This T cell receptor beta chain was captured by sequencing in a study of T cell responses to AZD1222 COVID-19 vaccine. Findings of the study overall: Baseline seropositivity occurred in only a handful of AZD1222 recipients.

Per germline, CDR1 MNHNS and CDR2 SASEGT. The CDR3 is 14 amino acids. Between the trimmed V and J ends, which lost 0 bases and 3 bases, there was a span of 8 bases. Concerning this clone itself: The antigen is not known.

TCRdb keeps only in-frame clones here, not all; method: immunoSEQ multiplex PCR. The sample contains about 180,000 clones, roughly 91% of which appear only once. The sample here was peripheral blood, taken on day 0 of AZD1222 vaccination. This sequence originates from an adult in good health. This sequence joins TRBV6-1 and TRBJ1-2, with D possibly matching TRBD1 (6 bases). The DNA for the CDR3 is TGTGCCAGCAGTGAAGCGAACAGGGACTATGGCTACACCTTC. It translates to CASSEANRDYGYTF.